These T cell receptor beta chains were read from a single sample in a study of neoadjuvant anti-PD-1 for oral cavity cancer. The data were produced by immunoSEQ multiplex PCR, yet TCRdb's version contains in-frame clones alone and is incomplete. The sample yields some 14,000 clones, 67% seen once. The material sequenced was PBMCs, taken after nivolumab (anti-PD-1) treatment. These receptors originate from a person aged 40-85 years with oral cavity squamous cell carcinoma. Both conserved end residues are part of each CDR3. A D gene is named only where the DNA matches it firmly. Not all rows give a size; the values are once, few, many and, for expanded clones, a class.

TRBV15,NA,TRBD2,TRBJ2-1,TGTGCCACCAGCAGAGGGAGGGGTCTAGCGGGAGAAGAGATGTTCTTC,CATSRGRGLAGEEMFF
TRBV4-1,NA,NA,TRBJ2-6,TGCGCCAGCAGCCAAGGACCTACCTCTACCGGGGCCAACGTCCTGACTTTC,CASSQGPTSTGANVLTF
TRBV2,few,TRBD1,TRBJ2-7,TGTGCCAGCGGAGGACAGGGATACTACGAGCAGTACTTC,CASGGQGYYEQYF
TRBV7-9,NA,NA,TRBJ1-1,TGTGCCAGCAGCTCTTACCCGGAAAGGGGGGGCACTGAAGCTTTCTTT,CASSSYPERGGTEAFF
TRBV27,once,NA,TRBJ1-2,TGTGCCAGCAGTTTATCAGGCGGAGCTAACTATGGCTACACCTTC,CASSLSGGANYGYTF
TRBV10-3,NA,NA,TRBJ2-3,TGTGCCATCATGGCTCAGCTAACAGATACGCAGTATTTT,CAIMAQLTDTQYF
TRBV6-5,NA,NA,TRBJ1-1,TGTGCCAGCAGTTACGGGGACACTGAAGCTTTCTTT,CASSYGDTEAFF
TRBV15,once,NA,TRBJ1-1,TGTGCCACCAGCGCTAGCCCAGGCTACACTGAAGCTTTCTTT,CATSASPGYTEAFF
TRBV21-1,few,NA,TRBJ1-1,TGTGCCAGCAGCAAAGAGGTCGGACGGCCGAACACTGAAGCTTTCTTT,CASSKEVGRPNTEAFF
TRBV28,NA,TRBD2,TRBJ2-7,TGTGCCAGCAGTGCCGGGACTAGCGGGAGCTACGAGCAGTACTTC,CASSAGTSGSYEQYF
TRBV29-1,NA,NA,TRBJ2-7,TGCAGCGTTGAAGATTTGGACAGTTACGAGCAGTACTTC,CSVEDLDSYEQYF
TRBV6-5,NA,NA,TRBJ1-1,TGTGCCAGCAGTTACGGCAGGAGGAACACTGAAGCTTTCTTT,CASSYGRRNTEAFF
TRBV10-1,NA,NA,TRBJ2-6,TGCGCCAGCATTCGGGGGCTTAACCTCTCGAGGGCCAACGTCCTGACTTTC,CASIRGLNLSRANVLTF
TRBV5-6,NA,NA,TRBJ1-2,TGTGCCAGCAGCGAGGGACTGGGTATGAGCTACACCTTC,CASSEGLGMSYTF
TRBV5-1,NA,NA,TRBJ2-1,TGCGCCAGCAGCTTGGACTTGGGCTCCTACAATGAGCAGTTCTTC,CASSLDLGSYNEQFF
TRBV20-1,few,NA,TRBJ1-2,TGCAGTGCTAGGCACCAGTCTGGCTACACCTTC,CSARHQSGYTF
TRBV19,few,TRBD2,TRBJ2-2,TGTGCCAGTAGTATCCCCCAGGGTAGCGGGAGGGTGACCGGGGAGCTGTTTTTT,CASSIPQGSGRVTGELFF
TRBV7-9,few,NA,TRBJ1-3,TGTGCCAGCAGCTTAGGGGTAGGAAACACCATATATTTT,CASSLGVGNTIYF
TRBV29-1,NA,NA,TRBJ1-2,TGCAGCGTTGTGCTGGGAGTAGGTGGCTACACCTTC,CSVVLGVGGYTF
TRBV7-3,NA,TRBD1,TRBJ2-2,TGTGCCAGCAGCTTAACACAGGGGGCGGCCGGGGAGCTGTTTTTT,CASSLTQGAAGELFF
TRBV6-5,once,TRBD1,TRBJ2-1,TGTGCCAACAGGGGCGATGAGCAGTTCTTC,CANRGDEQFF
TRBV7-8,NA,NA,TRBJ1-1,TGTGCCAGCAGCTTAAGGGACCGGAGCACTGAAGCTTTCTTT,CASSLRDRSTEAFF
TRBV7-6,NA,NA,TRBJ1-1,TGTGCCAGCAGCTTAGAAATCGGAGGGACGGTCACTGAAGCTTTCTTT,CASSLEIGGTVTEAFF
TRBV6-1,NA,NA,TRBJ1-2,TGTGCCAGCAGTGAAGCGTCAGGTGTCTATGGCTACACCTTC,CASSEASGVYGYTF
TRBV28,NA,NA,TRBJ1-1,TGTGCCAGCTCCCTGGAGACAGTGGGAACTGAAGCTTTCTTT,CASSLETVGTEAFF
TRBV2,few,NA,TRBJ1-2,TGTGCCAGCAGTGAAGAGGCAGGGAACTATGGCTACACCTTC,CASSEEAGNYGYTF
TRBV6-6,NA,NA,TRBJ1-3,TGTGCCAGCAGATCGACTAAAATTGGAAACACCATATATTTT,CASRSTKIGNTIYF
TRBV20-1,NA,NA,TRBJ2-3,TGCAGTGCTATCAGTGGAGATACGCAGTATTTT,CSAISGDTQYF
TRBV7-3,once,NA,TRBJ2-2,TGTGCCAGCAGCTTAAACAGCGGCCCGAACACCGGGGAGCTGTTTTTT,CASSLNSGPNTGELFF
TRBV6-5,NA,NA,TRBJ2-1,TGTGCCAGCAGTTATAACGGACTTCCCTACAATGAGCAGTTCTTC,CASSYNGLPYNEQFF
TRBV2,NA,NA,TRBJ2-6,TGTGCCAGCAGTGAAGTGGGAGTCCTGACTTTC,CASSEVGVLTF
TRBV9,NA,NA,TRBJ2-3,TGTGCCAGCAGCGGAAACACAGATACGCAGTATTTT,CASSGNTDTQYF
TRBV19,NA,NA,TRBJ1-5,TGTGCCAGTACCTTTGGGGGTAGTGAGCCCCAGCATTTT,CASTFGGSEPQHF
TRBV7-6,NA,NA,TRBJ2-2,TGTGCCAGCAGCTTAGGCCCCCCCTCCGGGGAGCTGTTTTTT,CASSLGPPSGELFF
TRBV9,NA,TRBD2,TRBJ2-5,TGTGCCAGCAGCGTAGGAGCGGGAGTCCCAGGGACCCAGTACTTC,CASSVGAGVPGTQYF
TRBV12-2,NA,NA,TRBJ1-4,TGTGCAAGTCGCCTCGACAGGGGAAAACTGTTTTTT,CASRLDRGKLFF
TRBV10-2,NA,NA,TRBJ1-2,TGCGCCAGCAGTGAAAACAGCTTCTATGGCTACACCTTC,CASSENSFYGYTF
TRBV5-1,NA,NA,TRBJ1-1,TGCGCCAGCAGCCCCGCCTCGGCCGGCGGCGCTGAAGCTTTCTTT,CASSPASAGGAEAFF
TRBV5-1,once,TRBD2,TRBJ2-3,TGCGCCAGCAGCTTGGATCGGGGGGACACAGATACGCAGTATTTT,CASSLDRGDTDTQYF
TRBV7-9,few,TRBD2,TRBJ2-1,TGTGCCAGCAACGGACTAGCGCGCAATGAGCAGTTCTTC,CASNGLARNEQFF
TRBV30,NA,NA,TRBJ2-7,TGTGCCTGGAGTACGGGGCGGGATCACTACGAGCAGTACTTC,CAWSTGRDHYEQYF
TRBV10-3,NA,NA,TRBJ2-7,TGTGCCATCAGTGTGCAGGGAGGCTCCTACGAGCAGTACTTC,CAISVQGGSYEQYF
TRBV6-5,few,NA,TRBJ1-3,TGTGCCAGCAGTTACTCGGGCGGGGTTCCTGGAAACACCATATATTTT,CASSYSGGVPGNTIYF
TRBV9,few,TRBD1,TRBJ1-1,TGTGCCAGCAGCGGATCGGACAGGGGGCGGACTGAAGCTTTCTTT,CASSGSDRGRTEAFF
TRBV6-6,NA,TRBD2,TRBJ2-5,TGTGCCAGCAGCCTGACTAGCGGGAGATCGGAGACCCAGTACTTC,CASSLTSGRSETQYF
TRBV30,NA,TRBD2,TRBJ2-3,TGTGCCTGGAGTGCTGGACTAGAACCAGATACGCAGTATTTT,CAWSAGLEPDTQYF
TRBV14,once,TRBD1,TRBJ2-1,TGTGCCAGCAGCCAAGATTTCTTCCTAGACAGGGGGCACAACAATGAGCAGTTCTTC,CASSQDFFLDRGHNNEQFF
TRBV10-3,once,NA,TRBJ2-6,TGTGCCATCAGTGAGGGGGCCAACGTCCTGACTTTC,CAISEGANVLTF
TRBV10-1,NA,NA,TRBJ1-5,TGCGCCAGCAGTGAGTCTAATCAGCCCCAGCATTTT,CASSESNQPQHF
TRBV4-1,NA,NA,TRBJ1-4,TGCGCCAGTCGACCCCTAGCAACTAATGAAAAACTGTTTTTT,CASRPLATNEKLFF
TRBV11-2,few,NA,TRBJ1-1,TGTGCCAGCAGCTTCGGACAGGAAGCTTTCTTT,CASSFGQEAFF
TRBV6-4,few,NA,TRBJ2-2,TGTGCCAGCAGTGAAGAGGGGACCCCTCGAGGGGAGCTGTTTTTT,CASSEEGTPRGELFF